This TCR beta chain was found in a study of blood T cell repertoires in COVID-19. Study at large: The study drew acute and convalescent COVID-19 samples from the United States, Italy and Spain. Nucleic acid was either cDNA or gDNA, and it came from T cells, B-cell-depleted T cells, or PBMCs.

This clone was seen a single time. Germline CDR1 is SGHRS and CDR2 is YFSETQ. The CDR3 is 14 amino acids. V lost 0 bases, J lost 11 bases, and 15 bases lay in between. Original methodology: How many nucleated cells were present was estimated from reference gene primer amplification. Clones were sequenced by immunoSEQ multiplex PCR, and TCRdb holds only the in-frame ones, with some missing. V and J calls and clone size come straight from that table; D and trimming were deduced from the DNA. The table has around 180,000 clones, approximately 89% seen once. The receptor comes from a woman in her thirties with acute or convalescent COVID-19. Sequenced material: peripheral blood. V gene TRBV5-1 combines with J gene TRBJ2-1; the D gene is possibly TRBD1 (5 bases). CDR3 protein: CASSLVTGNPKQFF. CDR3 bases: TGCGCCAGCAGCTTGGTAACAGGAAACCCTAAGCAGTTCTTC.